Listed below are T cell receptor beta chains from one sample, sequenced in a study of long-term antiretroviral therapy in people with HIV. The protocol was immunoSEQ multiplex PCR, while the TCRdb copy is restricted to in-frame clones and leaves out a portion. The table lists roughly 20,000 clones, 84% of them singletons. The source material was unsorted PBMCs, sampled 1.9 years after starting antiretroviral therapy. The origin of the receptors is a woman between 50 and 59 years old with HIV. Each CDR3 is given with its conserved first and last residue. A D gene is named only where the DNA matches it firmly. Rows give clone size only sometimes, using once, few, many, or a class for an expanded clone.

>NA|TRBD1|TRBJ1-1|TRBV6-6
CASKHTRTGLVTEAFF
TGTGCCAGCAAACACACACGGACAGGGTTGGTCACTGAAGCTTTCTTT
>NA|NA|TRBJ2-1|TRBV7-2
CASSLVSGSSYNEQFF
TGTGCCAGCAGCTTAGTCAGCGGAAGCTCCTACAATGAGCAGTTCTTC
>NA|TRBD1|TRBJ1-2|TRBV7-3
CASSSGVSRGGGDGYTF
TGTGCCAGCAGCTCAGGGGTATCCAGGGGAGGGGGCGATGGCTACACCTTC
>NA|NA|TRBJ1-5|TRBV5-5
CASSLGSRVSNQPQHF
TGTGCCAGCAGCTTGGGGTCCAGGGTTAGCAATCAGCCCCAGCATTTT
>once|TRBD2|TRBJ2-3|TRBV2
CASGTSDTQYF
TGTGCCAGCGGGACTAGTGATACGCAGTATTTT
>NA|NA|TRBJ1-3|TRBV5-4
CASSLTSGNTIYF
TGTGCCAGCAGCTTGACCAGTGGAAACACCATATATTTT
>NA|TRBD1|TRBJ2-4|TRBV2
CASSEGGNRGAKNIQYF
TGTGCCAGCAGTGAAGGGGGAAACAGGGGAGCCAAAAACATTCAGTACTTC
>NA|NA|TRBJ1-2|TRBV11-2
CASSSTYGYTF
TGTGCCAGCAGCTCTACCTATGGCTACACCTTC
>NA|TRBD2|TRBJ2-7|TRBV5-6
CASSLRLAGGSEQYF
TGTGCCAGCAGCTTGAGACTAGCGGGGGGTAGCGAGCAGTACTTC
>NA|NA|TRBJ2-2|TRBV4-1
CASSQAGMATGELFF
TGCGCCAGCAGCCAAGCAGGGATGGCCACCGGGGAGCTGTTTTTT
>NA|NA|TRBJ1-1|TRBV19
CASTNGAGVGRTEAFF
TGTGCCAGTACAAATGGGGCAGGCGTGGGGAGGACTGAAGCTTTCTTT
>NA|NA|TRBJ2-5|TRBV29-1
CSVRTDRETQYF
TGCAGCGTCCGGACAGATAGGGAGACCCAGTACTTC
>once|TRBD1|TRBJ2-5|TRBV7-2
CASSPDLGQGLETQYF
TGTGCCAGCAGCCCTGATCTGGGACAGGGGCTGGAGACCCAGTACTTC
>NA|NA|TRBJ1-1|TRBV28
CASSLLNKIGTEAFF
TGTGCCAGCAGTTTATTAAACAAAATAGGCACTGAAGCTTTCTTT
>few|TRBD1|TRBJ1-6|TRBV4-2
CASSQDRTGDSPLHF
TGTGCCAGCAGCCAAGATAGGACAGGAGATTCACCCCTCCACTTT
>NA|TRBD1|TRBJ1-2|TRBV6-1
CASNRDRGFGYTF
TGTGCCAGCAACCGGGACAGGGGGTTTGGCTACACCTTC
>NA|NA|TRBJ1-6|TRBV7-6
CASSLDWDSYNSPLHF
TGTGCCAGCAGCTTAGATTGGGACTCCTATAATTCACCCCTCCACTTT
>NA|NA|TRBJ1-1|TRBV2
CASRRSGNTEAFF
TGTGCCAGCAGGAGGTCAGGGAACACTGAAGCTTTCTTT
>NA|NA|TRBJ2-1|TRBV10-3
CASRGIDEQFF
TGTGCCTCAAGGGGGATAGATGAGCAGTTCTTC
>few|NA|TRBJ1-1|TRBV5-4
CASSLARANTEAFF
TGTGCCAGCAGCTTGGCCAGGGCGAACACTGAAGCTTTCTTT
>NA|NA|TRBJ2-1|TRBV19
CASSISRGNWIYNEQFF
TGTGCCAGTAGTATATCTAGGGGAAACTGGATATACAATGAGCAGTTCTTC
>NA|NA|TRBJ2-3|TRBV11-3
CASSLVGQGGTDTQYF
TGTGCCAGCAGCTTAGTGGGCCAGGGCGGCACAGATACGCAGTATTTT
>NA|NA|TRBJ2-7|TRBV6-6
CASGIAYEQYF
TGTGCCAGCGGCATAGCGTACGAGCAGTACTTC
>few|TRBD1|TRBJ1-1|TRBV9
CASSVVGSWDRANTEAFF
TGTGCCAGCAGCGTAGTCGGTAGCTGGGACAGGGCGAACACTGAAGCTTTCTTT
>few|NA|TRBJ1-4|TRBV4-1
CASSQEAGANEKLFF
TGCGCCAGCAGCCAAGAAGCAGGGGCTAATGAAAAACTGTTTTTT
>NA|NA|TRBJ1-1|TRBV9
CASSLRGNENTEAFF
TGTGCCAGCAGCCTGAGAGGGAATGAGAACACTGAAGCTTTCTTT
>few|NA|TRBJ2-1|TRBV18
CASSPQRPDYGVGQFF
TGTGCCAGCTCACCACAGCGACCCGATTACGGGGTTGGGCAGTTCTTC
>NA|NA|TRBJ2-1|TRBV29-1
CSAQGQGYNEQFF
TGCAGCGCGCAGGGGCAGGGATACAATGAGCAGTTCTTC
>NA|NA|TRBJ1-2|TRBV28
CASRVDTYGYTF
TGTGCCAGCAGGGTGGACACCTATGGCTACACCTTC
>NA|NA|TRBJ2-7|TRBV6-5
CASSYQDGVYEQYF
TGTGCCAGCAGTTACCAAGATGGCGTTTACGAGCAGTACTTC
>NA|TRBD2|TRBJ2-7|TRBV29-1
CSVVSGGADGEQYF
TGCAGCGTGGTTAGCGGGGGGGCCGATGGCGAGCAGTACTTC
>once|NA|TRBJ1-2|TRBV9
CASSVVSAPGYGYTF
TGTGCCAGCAGCGTAGTATCCGCTCCGGGCTATGGCTACACCTTC
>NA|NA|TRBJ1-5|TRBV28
CASSPRTFSNQPQHF
TGTGCCAGCAGCCCCCGGACATTTAGCAATCAGCCCCAGCATTTT
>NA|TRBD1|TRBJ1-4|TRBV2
CASQRTGFEKLFF
TGTGCCAGCCAAAGGACAGGCTTTGAAAAACTGTTTTTT
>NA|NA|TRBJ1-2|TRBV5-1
CASSSGGTDNYGYTF
TGCGCCAGCAGCTCCGGGGGGACGGATAACTATGGCTACACCTTC
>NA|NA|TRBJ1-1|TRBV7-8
CASSTGPRAFF
TGTGCCAGCAGCACCGGGCCCAGGGCTTTCTTT
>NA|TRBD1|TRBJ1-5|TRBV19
CASSIVEGTGVNQPQHF
TGTGCCAGTAGTATAGTCGAAGGGACAGGGGTAAATCAGCCCCAGCATTTT
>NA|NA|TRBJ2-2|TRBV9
CASSVLSANTGELFF
TGTGCCAGCAGCGTATTATCCGCGAACACCGGGGAGCTGTTTTTT
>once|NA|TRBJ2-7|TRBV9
CASSVGPGSLYEQYF
TGTGCCAGCAGCGTGGGCCCCGGCTCCCTCTACGAGCAGTACTTC
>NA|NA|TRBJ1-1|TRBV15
CATSRRQATMNTEAFF
TGTGCCACCAGCCGACGACAGGCGACAATGAACACTGAAGCTTTCTTT
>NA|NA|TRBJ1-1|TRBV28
CASSSTLGQGINTEAFF
NA
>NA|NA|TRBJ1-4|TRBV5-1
CASSLGAAGGEKLFF
TGCGCCAGCAGCTTGGGGGCAGCGGGAGGTGAAAAACTGTTTTTT
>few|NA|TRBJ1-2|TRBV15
CATSAIRSGYTF
TGTGCCACCAGCGCCATCAGATCGGGCTACACCTTC
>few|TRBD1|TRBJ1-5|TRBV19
CASSRQGRNQPQHF
TGTGCCAGTAGTAGACAGGGGCGCAATCAGCCCCAGCATTTT
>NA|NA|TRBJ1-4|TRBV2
CASSEVYQGDEKLFF
TGTGCCAGCAGTGAAGTTTACCAGGGAGATGAAAAACTGTTTTTT
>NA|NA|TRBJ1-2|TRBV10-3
CAISSGQTLSNYGYTF
TGTGCCATCAGTAGTGGACAAACTCTAAGCAACTATGGCTACACCTTC
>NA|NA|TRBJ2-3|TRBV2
CASVYGEVGGTDTQYF
TGTGCCAGCGTATACGGTGAGGTTGGCGGAACAGATACGCAGTATTTT
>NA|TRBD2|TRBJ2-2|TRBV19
CASSIADGLAGNGELFF
TGTGCCAGTAGTATAGCTGATGGACTAGCGGGCAACGGGGAGCTGTTTTTT
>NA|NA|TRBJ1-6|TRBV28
CASSLIKVSYNSPLHF
TGTGCCAGCAGTTTAATTAAGGTATCCTATAATTCACCCCTCCACTTT
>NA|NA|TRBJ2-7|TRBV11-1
CASSLGGNYEQYF
TGTGCCAGCAGCCTAGGGGGTAACTACGAGCAGTACTTC
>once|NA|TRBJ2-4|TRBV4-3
CASSPRRGGAKNIQYF
TGCGCCAGCAGCCCCCGTAGGGGGGGGGCCAAAAACATTCAGTACTTC
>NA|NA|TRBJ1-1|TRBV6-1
CASSVSGSEAFF
TGTGCCAGCAGTGTTTCGGGGTCTGAAGCTTTCTTT
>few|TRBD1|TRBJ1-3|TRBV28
CASSFRQGSGNTIYF
TGTGCCAGCAGTTTCCGACAGGGCTCTGGAAACACCATATATTTT
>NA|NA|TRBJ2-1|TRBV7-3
CASSPQGVNEQFF
TGTGCCAGCAGCCCGCAAGGGGTCAATGAGCAGTTCTTC
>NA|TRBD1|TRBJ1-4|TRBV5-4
CASSLDRNRQGNEKLFF
TGTGCCAGCAGCTTGGACCGTAACAGACAGGGGAATGAAAAACTGTTTTTT
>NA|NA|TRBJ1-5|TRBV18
CASSPTGPGTQHF
TGTGCCAGCTCACCAACAGGGCCTGGGACCCAGCATTTT
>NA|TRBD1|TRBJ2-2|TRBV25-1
CASSEPGTGYTGELFF
TGTGCCAGCAGTGAACCCGGGACAGGGTACACCGGGGAGCTGTTTTTT